These 2 T cell receptor beta chains came from one sample sequenced in a study of PD-1 blockade in classical Hodgkin lymphoma. The time point denotes: cycle 4 day 1 (C4D1), after less than seven weeks of nivolumab. All patients experienced relapse after autologous stem cell transplantation, and brentuximab vedotin exposure was variable. The method was immunoSEQ multiplex PCR; TCRdb's version includes in-frame clones alone and lacks a portion of them. The sample yields fewer than 9,000 clones, about 80% seen once. Sequencing was performed on peripheral blood mononuclear cells (PBMCs), taken before the fourth cycle of nivolumab. These receptors came from a human donor with classical Hodgkin lymphoma.

This clone was detected once. The gene calls are TRBV4-1 and TRBJ1-3; D unresolved. Per germline, CDR1 MGHRA and CDR2 YSYEKL. V lost 4 bases, J lost 0 bases, and 10 bases lay in between. This CDR3 is 15 amino acids long. CDR3 nucleotide sequence: TGCGCCAGCAGCCCCGATCAAGTCTCTGGAAACACCATATATTTT. Translation: CASSPDQVSGNTIYF.

The rearrangement joins TRBV7-6 to TRBJ1-4; D is unresolved. The ends were cut back, 2 bases at V and 0 bases at J, with 10 bases in the middle. The length of the CDR3 is 16 residues. Germline lookup yields CDR1 SGHVS and CDR2 FNYEAQ. The CDR3 is CASSLKGSATNEKLFF. The CDR3 bases are TGTGCCAGCAGCTTAAAAGGGAGTGCAACTAATGAAAAACTGTTTTTT. The full variable domain, its missing parts supplied by reference TRBV7-6 and TRBJ1-4, is GAGVSQSPRYKVTKRGQDVALRCDPISGHVSLYWYRQALGQGPEFLTYFNYEAQQDKSGLPNDRFSAERPEGSISTLTIQRTEQRDSAMYRCASSLKGSATNEKLFFGSGTQLSVL.